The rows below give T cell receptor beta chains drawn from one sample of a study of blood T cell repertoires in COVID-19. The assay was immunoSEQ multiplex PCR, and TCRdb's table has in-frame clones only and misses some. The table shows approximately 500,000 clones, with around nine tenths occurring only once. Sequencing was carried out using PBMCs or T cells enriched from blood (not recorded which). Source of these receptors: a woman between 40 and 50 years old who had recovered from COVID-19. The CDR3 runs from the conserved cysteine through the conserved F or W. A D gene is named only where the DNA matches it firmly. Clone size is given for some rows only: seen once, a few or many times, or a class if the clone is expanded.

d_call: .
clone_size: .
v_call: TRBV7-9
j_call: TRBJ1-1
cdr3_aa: CASSSKSRTEAFF
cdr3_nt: TGTGCCAGCAGCTCGAAAAGCAGGACTGAAGCTTTCTTT

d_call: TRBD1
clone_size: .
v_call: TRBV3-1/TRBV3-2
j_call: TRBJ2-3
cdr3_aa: CASSLQGVTDTQYF
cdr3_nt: TGTGCCAGCAGCCTACAGGGGGTCACAGATACGCAGTATTTT

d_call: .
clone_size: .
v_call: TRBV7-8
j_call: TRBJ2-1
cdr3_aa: CASSHTTLAERGDNEQFF
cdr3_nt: TGTGCCAGCAGCCATACAACCCTAGCTGAACGGGGTGACAATGAGCAGTTCTTC

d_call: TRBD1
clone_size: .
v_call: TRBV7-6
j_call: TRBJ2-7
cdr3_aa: CASSLAGQGIEQYF
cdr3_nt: TGTGCCAGCAGCTTAGCTGGACAGGGGATCGAGCAGTACTTC

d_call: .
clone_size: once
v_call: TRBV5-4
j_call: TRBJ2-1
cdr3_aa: CASSNIQGNNEQFF
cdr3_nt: TGTGCCAGCAGTAATATACAGGGAAACAATGAGCAGTTCTTC

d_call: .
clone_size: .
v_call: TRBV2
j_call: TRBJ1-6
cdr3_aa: CASSEAESYNSPLHF
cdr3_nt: TGTGCCAGCAGTGAGGCAGAAAGTTATAATTCACCCCTCCACTTT

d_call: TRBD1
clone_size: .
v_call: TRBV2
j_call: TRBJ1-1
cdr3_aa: CASSWTGEGEAFF
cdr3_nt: TGTGCCAGCAGTTGGACAGGTGAAGGCGAAGCTTTCTTT

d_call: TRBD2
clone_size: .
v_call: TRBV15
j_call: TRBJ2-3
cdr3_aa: CATSRKLAGGVSSTDTQYF
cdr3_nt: TGTGCCACCAGCAGAAAACTAGCGGGAGGCGTCTCTAGCACAGATACGCAGTATTTT

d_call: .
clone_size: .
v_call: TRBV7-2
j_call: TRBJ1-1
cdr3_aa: CASSISLRVGAEAFF
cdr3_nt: TGTGCCAGCAGCATTTCCCTCAGGGTCGGCGCTGAAGCTTTCTTT

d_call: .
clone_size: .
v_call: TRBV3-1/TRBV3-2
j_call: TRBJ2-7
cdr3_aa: CASRGTQSSYEQYF
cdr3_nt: TGTGCCAGCCGGGGGACTCAAAGCTCCTACGAGCAGTACTTC

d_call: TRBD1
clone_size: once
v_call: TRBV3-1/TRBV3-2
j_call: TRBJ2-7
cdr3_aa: CASSQGWDSGSYEQYF
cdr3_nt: TGTGCCAGCAGCCAAGGTTGGGACAGCGGCTCCTACGAGCAGTACTTC

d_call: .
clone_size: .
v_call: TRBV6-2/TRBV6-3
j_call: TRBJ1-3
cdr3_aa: CASSYTDSSGNTIYF
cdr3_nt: TGTGCCAGCAGTTACACGGACAGCTCTGGAAACACCATATATTTT

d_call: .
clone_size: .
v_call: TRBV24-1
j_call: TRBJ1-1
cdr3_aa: CATSDTGITEAFF
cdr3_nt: TGTGCCACCAGTGATACAGGGATCACTGAAGCTTTCTTT

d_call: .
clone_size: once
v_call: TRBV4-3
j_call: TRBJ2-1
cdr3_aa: CASSQGAGIYNEQFF
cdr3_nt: TGCGCCAGCAGCCAGGGGGCAGGCATCTACAATGAGCAGTTCTTC

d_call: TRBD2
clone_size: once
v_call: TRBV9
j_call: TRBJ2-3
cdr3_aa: CASSPRTSGRTDTQYF
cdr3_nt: TGTGCCAGCAGCCCACGGACTAGCGGTCGCACAGATACGCAGTATTTT

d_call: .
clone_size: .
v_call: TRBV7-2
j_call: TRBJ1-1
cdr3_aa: CASSTNVWGAEAFF
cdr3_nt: TGTGCCAGCAGCACAAATGTTTGGGGGGCTGAAGCTTTCTTT

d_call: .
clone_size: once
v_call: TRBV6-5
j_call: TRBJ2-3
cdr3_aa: CASSWGGTDTQYF
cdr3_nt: TGTGCCAGCAGTTGGGGAGGCACAGATACGCAGTATTTT

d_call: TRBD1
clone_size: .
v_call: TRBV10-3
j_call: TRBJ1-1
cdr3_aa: CAISDRENTEAFF
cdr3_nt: TGTGCCATCAGCGACAGGGAGAACACTGAAGCTTTCTTT

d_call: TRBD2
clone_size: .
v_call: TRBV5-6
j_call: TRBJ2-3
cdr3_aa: CARSGGGGEDTQYF
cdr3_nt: TGTGCCCGCAGCGGGGGCGGGGGGGAGGATACGCAGTATTTT

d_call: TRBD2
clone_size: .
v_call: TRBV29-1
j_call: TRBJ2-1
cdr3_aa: CSVVRLSSGDGEQFF
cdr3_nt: TGCAGCGTTGTAAGACTCTCCAGCGGGGACGGTGAGCAGTTCTTC

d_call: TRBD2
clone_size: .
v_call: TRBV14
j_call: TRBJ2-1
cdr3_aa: CASSLPGLTPYNEQFF
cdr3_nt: TGTGCCAGCAGCCTTCCGGGACTAACGCCCTACAATGAGCAGTTCTTC

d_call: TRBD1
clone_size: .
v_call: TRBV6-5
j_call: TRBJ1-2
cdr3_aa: CASSFGQAEIGGYTF
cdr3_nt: TGTGCCAGCAGTTTCGGACAGGCAGAAATAGGGGGCTACACCTTC

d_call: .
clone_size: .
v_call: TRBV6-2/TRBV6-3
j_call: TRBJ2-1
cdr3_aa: CASSYTYKYNEQFF
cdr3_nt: TGTGCCAGCAGTTACACATACAAGTACAATGAGCAGTTCTTC

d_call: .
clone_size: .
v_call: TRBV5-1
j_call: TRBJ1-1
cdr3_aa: CASSSVGGETEAFF
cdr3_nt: TGCGCCAGCAGCTCAGTGGGCGGGGAAACTGAAGCTTTCTTT

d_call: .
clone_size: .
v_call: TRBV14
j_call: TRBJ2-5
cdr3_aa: CASSQVEGRGTQYF
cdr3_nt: TGTGCCAGCAGCCAAGTTGAAGGCCGAGGGACCCAGTACTTC

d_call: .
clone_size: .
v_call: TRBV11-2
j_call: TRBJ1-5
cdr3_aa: CASSSPDQPQHF
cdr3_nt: TGTGCCAGCAGCTCCCCCGATCAGCCCCAGCATTTT

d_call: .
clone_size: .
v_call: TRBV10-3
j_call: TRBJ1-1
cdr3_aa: CATRGGQLNTEAFF
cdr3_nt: TGTGCCACCCGAGGTGGACAGTTGAACACTGAAGCTTTCTTT

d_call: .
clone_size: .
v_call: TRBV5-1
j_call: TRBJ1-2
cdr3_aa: CASSPRAGEGGYTF
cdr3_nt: TGCGCCAGCAGCCCGAGAGCCGGGGAGGGTGGCTACACCTTC

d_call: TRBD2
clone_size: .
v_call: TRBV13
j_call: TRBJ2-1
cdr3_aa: CASSLGAGGSYEQFF
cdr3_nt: TGTGCCAGCAGCTTGGGGGCGGGAGGAAGCTATGAGCAGTTCTTC

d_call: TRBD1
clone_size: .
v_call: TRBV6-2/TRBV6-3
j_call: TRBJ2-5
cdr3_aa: CASSPGTGKETQYF
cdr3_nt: TGTGCCAGCAGTCCCGGGACAGGAAAAGAGACCCAGTACTTC

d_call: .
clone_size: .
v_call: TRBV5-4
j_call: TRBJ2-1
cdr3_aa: CASSFRQAGTEQFF
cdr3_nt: TGTGCCAGCAGCTTTCGGCAGGCGGGAACTGAGCAGTTCTTC

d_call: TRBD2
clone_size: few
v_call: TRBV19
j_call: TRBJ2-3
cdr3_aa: CASSIPASGTDTQYF
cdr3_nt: TGTGCCAGTAGTATTCCTGCTAGCGGGACAGATACGCAGTATTTT

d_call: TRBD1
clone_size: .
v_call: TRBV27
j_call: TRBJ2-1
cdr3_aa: CASRTGGEVYNEQFF
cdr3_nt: TGTGCCAGCAGGACAGGGGGCGAAGTCTACAATGAGCAGTTCTTC

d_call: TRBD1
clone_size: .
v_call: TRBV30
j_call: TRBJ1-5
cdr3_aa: CAWSADREFSQPQHF
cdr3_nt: TGTGCCTGGAGCGCCGACAGGGAATTCTCTCAGCCCCAGCATTTT

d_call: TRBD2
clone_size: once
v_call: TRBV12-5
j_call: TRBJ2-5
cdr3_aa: CASGLIGPGTSGRKGETQYF
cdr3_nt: TGTGCTAGTGGTTTGATAGGACCAGGGACTAGCGGGAGGAAGGGAGAGACCCAGTACTTC

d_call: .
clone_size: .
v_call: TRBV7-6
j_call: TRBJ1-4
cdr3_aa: CASSPQESTNEKLFF
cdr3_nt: TGTGCCAGCAGCCCACAGGAGAGCACAAATGAAAAACTGTTTTTT

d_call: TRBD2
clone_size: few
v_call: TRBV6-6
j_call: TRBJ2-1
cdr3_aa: CASSRAGAVGSYNEQFF
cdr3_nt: TGTGCCAGCAGTCGAGCGGGAGCGGTCGGCTCCTACAATGAGCAGTTCTTC

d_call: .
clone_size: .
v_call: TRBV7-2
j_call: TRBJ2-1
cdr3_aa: CASSPSGGGTYNEQFF
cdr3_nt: TGTGCCAGCAGCCCCAGTGGGGGCGGAACCTACAATGAGCAGTTCTTC

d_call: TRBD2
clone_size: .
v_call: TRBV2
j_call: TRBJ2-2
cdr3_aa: CASSATSGRATGELFF
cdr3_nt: TGTGCCAGCAGTGCGACTAGCGGGAGGGCCACCGGGGAGCTGTTTTTT

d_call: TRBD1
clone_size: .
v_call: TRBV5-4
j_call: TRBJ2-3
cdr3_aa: CASSLRQGPTDTQYF
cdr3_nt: TGTGCCAGCAGCTTGAGACAGGGGCCCACAGATACGCAGTATTTT

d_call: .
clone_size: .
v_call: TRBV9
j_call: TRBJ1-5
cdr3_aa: CASSSGQQNQPQHF
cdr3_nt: TGTGCCAGCAGCTCCGGACAGCAAAATCAGCCCCAGCATTTT

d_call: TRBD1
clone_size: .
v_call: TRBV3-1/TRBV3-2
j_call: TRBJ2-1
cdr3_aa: CASSRQGSSGEQFF
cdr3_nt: TGTGCCAGCAGCCGACAGGGATCGTCGGGTGAGCAGTTCTTC

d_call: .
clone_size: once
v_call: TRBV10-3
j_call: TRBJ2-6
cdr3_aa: CAISEQGFLSGANVLTF
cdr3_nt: TGTGCCATCAGTGAACAGGGTTTTCTCTCTGGGGCCAACGTCCTGACTTTC

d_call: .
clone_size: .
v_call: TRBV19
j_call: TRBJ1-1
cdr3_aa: CASTDIMFTEAFF
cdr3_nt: TGTGCCAGCACGGACATTATGTTCACTGAAGCTTTCTTT

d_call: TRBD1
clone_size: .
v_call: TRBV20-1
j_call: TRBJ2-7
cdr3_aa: CSASVRDRGLHEQYF
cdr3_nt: TGCAGTGCTAGTGTCCGGGACAGGGGGCTTCACGAGCAGTACTTC

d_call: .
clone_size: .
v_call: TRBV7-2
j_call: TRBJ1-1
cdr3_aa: CASSPHPGGQAFF
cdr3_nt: TGTGCCAGCAGCCCCCATCCGGGGGGCCAAGCTTTCTTT

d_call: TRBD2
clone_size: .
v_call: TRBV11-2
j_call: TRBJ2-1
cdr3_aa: CASSPREGTSYNEQFF
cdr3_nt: TGTGCCAGCAGCCCGCGGGAGGGCACCTCCTACAATGAGCAGTTCTTC

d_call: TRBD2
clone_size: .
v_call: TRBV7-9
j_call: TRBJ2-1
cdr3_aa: CAREVYNEQFF
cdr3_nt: TGTGCCCGGGAGGTCTACAATGAGCAGTTCTTC

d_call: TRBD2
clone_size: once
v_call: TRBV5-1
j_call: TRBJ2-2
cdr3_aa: CASRRSGSNAGELFF
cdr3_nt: TGCGCCAGCAGAAGAAGCGGGAGTAACGCCGGGGAGCTGTTTTTT

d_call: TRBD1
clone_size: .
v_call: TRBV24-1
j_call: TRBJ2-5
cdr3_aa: CATSVPDRGYETQYF
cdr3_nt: TGTGCCACCAGTGTCCCCGACAGGGGGTACGAGACCCAGTACTTC

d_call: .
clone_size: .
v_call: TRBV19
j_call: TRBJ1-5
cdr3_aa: CASSISGNQPQHF
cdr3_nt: TGTGCCAGTAGTATCTCAGGCAATCAGCCCCAGCATTTT

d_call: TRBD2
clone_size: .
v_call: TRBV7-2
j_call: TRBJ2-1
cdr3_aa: CASSLVAGDTPYNEQFF
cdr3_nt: TGTGCCAGCAGCTTAGTCGCGGGAGACACCCCCTACAATGAGCAGTTCTTC